A single sample gave rise to the 9 T cell receptor beta chains below, sequenced in a study of T-cell memory formation after mild COVID-19. MiXCR, applied by TCRdb to the 5' RACE reads, yields one record per CDR3 protein. The sample contains a few hundred thousand distinct CDR3 sequences, 15% to 20% of which appear only once. Sequenced material: PBMCs or a T cell subset sorted from them (not recorded which). The receptors originated from a man aged 18 to 35 who had mild COVID-19 (a few samples of this study predate the infection). Cell type and time point are not known.

In the case of this clonotype: Germline and junction disagree at one end, which may indicate a read error. The chain couples TRBV6-2 or TRBV6-3 to TRBJ1-1, with D hard to call. Germline V gives CDR1 MNHEY, CDR2 SVGEGT. The CDR3 is 13 amino acids. In DNA, the CDR3 is TGTGCCAGCACTTACACTTCGAACACTGAAGCTTTCTTT. Translated, it gives CASTYTSNTEAFF.

This clonotype came up a few times. CDR3 protein: CASSLTHLLLAGGTQYF. The CDR3 region has the DNA TGTGCCAGCAGCCTGACTCACCTGCTGCTAGCGGGAGGGACCCAGTACTTC. The chain has TRBV6-5 and TRBJ2-5, with TRBD2 matching 11 bases. Germline lookup yields CDR1 MNHEY and CDR2 SVGAGI. The CDR3 contains 17 residues. Trimming removed 6 bases from V and 7 bases from J; junction bases left unmatched: 16.

This clonotype was seen a few times. The chain joins TRBV6-1 to TRBJ2-7, with D possibly being TRBD1 (5 bases). The germline CDR1 and CDR2 sequences are MNHNS and SASEGT. CDR3 size: 15 residues. V shed 7 bases and J shed 0 bases, with 16 bases lying between them. CDR3 sequence reads: CASNLDILSSYEQYV. CDR3 coding DNA: TGTGCCAGCAACCTGGACATTTTAAGCTCCTACGAGCAGTACGTC.

Only a few counts were recorded for this clonotype. This sequence joins TRBV5-1 and TRBJ2-2, with D perhaps TRBD2 (5 bases). The CDR3 contains 16 residues. Trimming took 3 bases from V and 5 from J, leaving 17 bases between them. In germline, CDR1 is SGHRS, CDR2 YFSETQ. CDR3 DNA sequence: TGCGCCAGCAGCTCACAAGGCCTCGGCGGGACCGGGGAGCTGTTTTTT. Translating gives CASSSQGLGGTGELFF.

This clonotype came up a few times. This chain joins TRBV5-1 and TRBJ2-7, with D possibly TRBD2 on 5 matching bases. Germline CDR1 is SGHRS and CDR2 is YFSETQ. V was trimmed by 0 bases and J by 3 bases, leaving 10 bases between them. The CDR3 runs 14 residues. The CDR3 loop reads CASSLEYGNYEQYV. Written as DNA, the CDR3 is TGCGCCAGCAGCTTGGAGTACGGGAACTACGAGCAGTACGTC.

This clonotype has a handful of counts. The chain couples TRBV20-1 to TRBJ2-4, with TRBD2 matching over 8 bases. CDR1 is DFQATT and CDR2 is SNEGSKA in the germline V gene (reference sequence). The V segment lost 1 base and the J segment 0 bases; nucleotides outside the gene matches: 8. This CDR3 is built from 17 residues. DNA for the CDR3: TGCAGTGCTAGAGTAACTAGCGGACAAATAGCCAAAAACATTCAGTACTTC. As protein: CSARVTSGQIAKNIQYF.

This clonotype was seen more than once but under ten times. This may be a read error, as it is one base from a much larger clone. The chain joins TRBV5-1 to TRBJ2-1; 7 nucleotides agree with TRBD1. CDR3 length: 15 residues. CDR1 is SGHRS, CDR2 YFSETQ, per germline. Trimming took 1 base from V and 2 from J; bases not matched to a gene: 3. The CDR3 DNA follows: TGCGCCAGCAGCTTGTTAGGGGGCACCTACAATGAGCAGTTCTTC. Amino acids: CASSLLGGTYNEQFF.

This clonotype was found many times. The CDR3 protein is CASRRGWTGELFF. The CDR3 coding sequence is TGTGCCAGCCGTCGAGGGTGGACCGGGGAGCTGTTTTTT. J is TRBJ2-2 and V is TRBV2; possible D gene TRBD2, 5 bases. Germline V gives CDR1 SNHLY, CDR2 FYNNEI. The CDR3 runs 13 residues. The V and J ends lost 8 bases and 5 bases respectively, with 12 bases between them.

V usage is TRBV18 and J usage is TRBJ2-7; tentatively, D is TRBD1 or TRBD2 (6 bases each). This CDR3 spans 14 amino acids. Germline CDR1 is KGHSH and CDR2 is LQKENI. The ends were cut back, 3 bases at V and 7 bases at J, with 16 bases in the middle. The CDR3 sequence: CASSPQPGAREQYV. CDR3 nucleotide sequence: TGTGCCAGCTCACCGCAGCCGGGGGCGCGAGAGCAGTACGTC.